This T cell receptor beta chain was sequenced for a study of human T cells and chemical hapten exposure. Across the whole study: A patient group, mainly female, showed alopecia areata, totalis or universalis.

Points on this clonotype: The antigen is not known.

TCRdb fed the RACE reads into MiXCR, producing one record per CDR3 protein. The sample records 84,000 or so distinct CDR3 sequences, 10% being singletons. Study-wide points: Versus controls, significantly more large CDR3 similarity clusters arose from expanded TCRs.

Time point specified: patch test 2, 6 weeks after DPC sensitization. The treatment denotes: therapeutic diphenylcyclopropenone sensitization with weekly scalp DPC. People who gave samples had alopecia, were 18 to 70 years old, and were suitable for DPC. There are 12 residues in the CDR3. Per germline, CDR1 ENHRY and CDR2 SYGVKD. Deletions cut 6 bases from V and 5 bases from J, with 7 bases between. The sequence was collected from a woman aged 25 to 45 with alopecia areata. Some clones in this sample may be carry-over from other donors' samples. Specimen: whole blood, collected in connection with sensitization to the hapten diphenylcyclopropenone (DPC). The chain employs TRBV10-3 and TRBJ2-2; D gene uncertain. CDR3 nucleotide sequence: TGTGCCATCAGAAGACCTACCGGGGAGCTGTTTTTT. This sequence encodes CAIRRPTGELFF.